This T cell receptor (beta chain) appears in the sequencing data of a study of CD8+ T cells in alopecia areata. Overall study: Grafted skin came from C3H/HeJ donors with spontaneous alopecia (about 6-13 months old) and was placed on approximately 7-10-week-old female C3H/HeJ mice.

The CDR3 contains 15 residues. Losses at the gene ends were 0 bases for V and 4 bases for J; bases not matched to a gene: 4. The V gene's germline CDR1 is NSHNY and CDR2 SYGAGN. RNA was isolated and reverse transcribed to cDNA, the sequencing template. Assay used: immunoSEQ multiplex PCR; TCRdb lists only in-frame clones, some missing. The specimen has more than 250,000 clones, none found just once. Comment on this clone: The antigen remains undetermined. The genes are named according to mouse. Read coverage stops 4 residues before the CDR3 terminus; the germline J gene supplies the remainder.

Study-wide points: Sequences from scalp samples also cover resident alphabeta T cells of normal skin. Relative to mice, TCR sharing across patients was less clear, a difference possibly HLA-related.

Sorting used CD4, CD8alpha, NKG2D, NKG2ACE and other markers on pooled cutaneous lymph node cells. The specimen was CD4+ T cells sorted from a lymph node. The sequence was obtained from a C3H/HeJ mouse with alopecia areata. MHC haplotype of the mouse line: H2-k. This rearrangement joins TRBV13-1 to TRBJ2-3, with TRBD2 identical over 8 bases. CDR3 DNA, as far as it was read: TGTGCCAGCAGTGATGTTTGGGGGGGTACAGAA. Amino acids: CASSDVWGGTE. The full CDR3 protein reads CASSDVWGGTETLYF.